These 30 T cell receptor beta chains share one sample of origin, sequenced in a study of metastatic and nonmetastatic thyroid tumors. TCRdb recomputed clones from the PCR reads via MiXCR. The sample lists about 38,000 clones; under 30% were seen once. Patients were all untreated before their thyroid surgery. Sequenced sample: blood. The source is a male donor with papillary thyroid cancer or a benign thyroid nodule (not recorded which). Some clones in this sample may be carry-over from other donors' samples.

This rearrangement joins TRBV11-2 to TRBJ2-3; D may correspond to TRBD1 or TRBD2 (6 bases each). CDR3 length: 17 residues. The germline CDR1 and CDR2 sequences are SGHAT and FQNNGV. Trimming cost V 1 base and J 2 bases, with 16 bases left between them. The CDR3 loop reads CASSLGRWRGHTDTQYF. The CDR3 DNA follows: TGTGCCAGCAGCTTAGGTCGTTGGCGGGGACACACAGATACGCAGTATTTT.

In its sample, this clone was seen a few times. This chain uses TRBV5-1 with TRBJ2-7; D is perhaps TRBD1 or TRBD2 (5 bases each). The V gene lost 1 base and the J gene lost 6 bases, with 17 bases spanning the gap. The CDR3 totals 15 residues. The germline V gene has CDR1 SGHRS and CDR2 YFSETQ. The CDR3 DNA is TGCGCCAGCAGCTTGTACGGGGCCTCGCTCTCCGAGCAGTACTTC. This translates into CASSLYGASLSEQYF.

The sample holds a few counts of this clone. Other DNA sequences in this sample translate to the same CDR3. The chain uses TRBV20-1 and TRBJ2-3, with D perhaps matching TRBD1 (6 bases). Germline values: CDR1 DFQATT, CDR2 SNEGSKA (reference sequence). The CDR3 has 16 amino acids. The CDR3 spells CRGTIRGGTTTDTQYF. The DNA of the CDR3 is TGCAGGGGGACAATCCGGGGTGGGACAACCACAGATACGCAGTATTTT.

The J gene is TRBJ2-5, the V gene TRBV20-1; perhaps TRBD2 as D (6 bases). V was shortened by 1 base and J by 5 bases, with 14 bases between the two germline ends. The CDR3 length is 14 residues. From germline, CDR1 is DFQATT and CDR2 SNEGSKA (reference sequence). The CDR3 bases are TGCAGTGCTAGAGCGGGCGGAGGGAGGGAGACCCAGTACTTC. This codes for CSARAGGGRETQYF.

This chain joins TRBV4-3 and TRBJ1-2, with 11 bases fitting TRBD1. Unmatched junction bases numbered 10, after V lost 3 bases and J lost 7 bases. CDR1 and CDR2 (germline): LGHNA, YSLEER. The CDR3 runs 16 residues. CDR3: CASSHQKDRGLSGYTF. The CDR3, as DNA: TGCGCCAGCAGCCATCAAAAGGACAGGGGGCTAAGTGGCTACACCTTC.

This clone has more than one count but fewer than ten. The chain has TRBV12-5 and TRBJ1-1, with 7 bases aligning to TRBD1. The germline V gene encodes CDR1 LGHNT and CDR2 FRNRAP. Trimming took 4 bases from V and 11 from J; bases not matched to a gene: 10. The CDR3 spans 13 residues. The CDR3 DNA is TGTGCTAGTGGTTGGCCCCCAGGGGGGTCTGCTTTCTTT. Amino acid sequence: CASGWPPGGSAFF.

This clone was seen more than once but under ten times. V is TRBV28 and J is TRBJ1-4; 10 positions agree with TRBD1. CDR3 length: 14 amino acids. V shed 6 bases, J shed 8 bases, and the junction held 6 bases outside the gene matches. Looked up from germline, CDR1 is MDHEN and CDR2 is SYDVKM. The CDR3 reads CASRPPGQGEKLFF. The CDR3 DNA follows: TGTGCCAGCAGGCCCCCGGGACAGGGGGAAAAACTGTTTTTT.

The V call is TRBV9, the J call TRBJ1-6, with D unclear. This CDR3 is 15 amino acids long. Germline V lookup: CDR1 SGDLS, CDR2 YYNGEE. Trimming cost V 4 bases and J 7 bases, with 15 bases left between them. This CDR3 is CASSSSPGRNSPLHF. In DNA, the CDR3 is TGTGCCAGCAGCTCGTCACCGGGTCGGAATTCACCCCTCCACTTT.

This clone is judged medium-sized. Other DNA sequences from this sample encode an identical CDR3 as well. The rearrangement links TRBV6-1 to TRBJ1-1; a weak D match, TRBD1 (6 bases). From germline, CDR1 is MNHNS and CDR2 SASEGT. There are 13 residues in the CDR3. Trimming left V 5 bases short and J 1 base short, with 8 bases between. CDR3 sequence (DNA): TGTGCCAGCAGTCGACAGGAGAACACTGAAGCTTTCTTT. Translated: CASSRQENTEAFF.

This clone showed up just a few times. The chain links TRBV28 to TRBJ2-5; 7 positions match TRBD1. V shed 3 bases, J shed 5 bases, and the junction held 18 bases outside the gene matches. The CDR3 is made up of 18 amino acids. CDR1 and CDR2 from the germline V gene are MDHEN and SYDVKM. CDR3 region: CASSFPPGQRHPLETQYF. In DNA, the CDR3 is TGTGCCAGCAGTTTCCCCCCGGGACAGCGCCATCCCCTCGAGACCCAGTACTTC. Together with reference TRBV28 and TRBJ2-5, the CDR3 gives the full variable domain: DVKVTQSSRYLVKRTGEKVFLECVQDMDHENMFWYRQDPGLGLRLIYFSYDVKMKEKGDIPEGYSVSREKKERFSLILESASTNQTSMYLCASSFPPGQRHPLETQYFGPGTRLLVL.

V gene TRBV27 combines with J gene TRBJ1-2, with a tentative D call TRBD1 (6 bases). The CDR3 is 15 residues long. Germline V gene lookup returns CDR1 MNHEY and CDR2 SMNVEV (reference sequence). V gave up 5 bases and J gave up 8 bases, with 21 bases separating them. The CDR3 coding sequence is TGTGCCAGCAGTCCACCTTCGGCAGGGGTGGCCGGCTACACCTTC. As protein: CASSPPSAGVAGYTF.

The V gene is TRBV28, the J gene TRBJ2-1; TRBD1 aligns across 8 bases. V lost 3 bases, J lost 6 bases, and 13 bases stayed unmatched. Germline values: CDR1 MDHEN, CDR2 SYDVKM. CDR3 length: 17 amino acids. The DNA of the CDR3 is TGTGCCAGCAGTTTCCCCGACCGGGGACAGGCGCTCAATGAGCAGTTCTTC. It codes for CASSFPDRGQALNEQFF.

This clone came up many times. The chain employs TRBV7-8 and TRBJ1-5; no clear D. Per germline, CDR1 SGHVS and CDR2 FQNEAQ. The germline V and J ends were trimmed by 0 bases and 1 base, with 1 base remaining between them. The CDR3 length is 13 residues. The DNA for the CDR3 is TGTGCCAGCAGCTTAGCGAGCAATCAGCCCCAGCATTTT. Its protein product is CASSLASNQPQHF.

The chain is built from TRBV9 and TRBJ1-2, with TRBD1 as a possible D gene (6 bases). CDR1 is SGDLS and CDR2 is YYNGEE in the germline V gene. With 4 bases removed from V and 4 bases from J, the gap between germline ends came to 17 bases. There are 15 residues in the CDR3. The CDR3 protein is CASSLRHGQFYGYTF. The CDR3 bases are TGTGCCAGCAGCCTCCGACACGGACAGTTCTATGGCTACACCTTC.

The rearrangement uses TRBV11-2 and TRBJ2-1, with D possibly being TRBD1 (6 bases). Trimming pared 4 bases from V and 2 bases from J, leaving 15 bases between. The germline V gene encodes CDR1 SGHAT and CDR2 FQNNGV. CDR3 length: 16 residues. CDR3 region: CASSWARDIAYNEQFF. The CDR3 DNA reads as TGTGCCAGCAGCTGGGCTAGGGACATCGCCTACAATGAGCAGTTCTTC.

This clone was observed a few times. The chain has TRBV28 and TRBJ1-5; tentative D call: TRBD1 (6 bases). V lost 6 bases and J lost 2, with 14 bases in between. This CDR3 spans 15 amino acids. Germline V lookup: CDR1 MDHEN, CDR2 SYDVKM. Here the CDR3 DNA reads TGTGCCAGCAGCTTACAGGGCTTCGGCAATCAGCCCCAGCATTTT. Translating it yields CASSLQGFGNQPQHF.

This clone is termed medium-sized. Here the CDR3 reads CSANPTGTGSSGYTF. CDR3 sequence (DNA): TGCAGTGCTAACCCTACCGGGACAGGGTCAAGTGGCTACACCTTC. The V and J genes are TRBV20-1 and TRBJ1-2; TRBD1 aligns across 9 bases. This CDR3 comprises 15 residues. The J segment lost 7 bases and the V segment lost 4 bases, leaving 13 bases of the junction unmatched. In germline, CDR1 is DFQATT, CDR2 SNEGSKA (reference sequence).

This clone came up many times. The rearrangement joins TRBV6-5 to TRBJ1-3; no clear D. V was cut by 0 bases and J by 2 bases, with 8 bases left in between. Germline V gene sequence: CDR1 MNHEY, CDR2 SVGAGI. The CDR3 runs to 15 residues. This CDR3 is CASSYSSSAGNTIYF. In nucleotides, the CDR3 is TGTGCCAGCAGTTACTCGTCGAGTGCTGGAAACACCATATATTTT.

The CDR3 DNA sequence: TGTGCCAGCAGTTTACCAGGGGTTGTTTCACCCCTCCACTTT. It codes for CASSLPGVVSPLHF. V gene TRBV27 combines with J gene TRBJ1-6, with D possibly TRBD1 on 6 matching bases. CDR3 length equals 14 residues. The V end lost 2 bases, the J end lost 9 bases, and 11 bases lay between the germline ends. Germline CDR1 reads MNHEY; CDR2 reads SMNVEV (reference sequence).

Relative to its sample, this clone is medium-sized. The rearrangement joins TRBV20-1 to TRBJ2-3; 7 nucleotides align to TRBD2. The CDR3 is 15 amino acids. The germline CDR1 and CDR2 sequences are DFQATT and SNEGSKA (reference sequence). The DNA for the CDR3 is TGCAGCGAGATACTAGCGAGGACGCACACAGATACGCAGTATTTT. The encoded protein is CSEILARTHTDTQYF.

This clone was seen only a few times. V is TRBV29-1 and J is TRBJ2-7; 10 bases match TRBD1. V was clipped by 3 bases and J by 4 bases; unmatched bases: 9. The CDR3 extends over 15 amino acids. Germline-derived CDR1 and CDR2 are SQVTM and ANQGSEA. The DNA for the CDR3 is TGCAGCGTTGACTCCTTGACAGGGGGCGCGTACGAGCAGTACTTC. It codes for CSVDSLTGGAYEQYF.

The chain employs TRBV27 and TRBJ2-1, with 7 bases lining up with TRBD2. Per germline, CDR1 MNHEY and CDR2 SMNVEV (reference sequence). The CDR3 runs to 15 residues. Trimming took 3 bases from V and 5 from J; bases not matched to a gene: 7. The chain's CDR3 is CASSLVLAENNEQFF. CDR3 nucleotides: TGTGCCAGCAGTTTGGTGCTAGCGGAAAACAATGAGCAGTTCTTC.

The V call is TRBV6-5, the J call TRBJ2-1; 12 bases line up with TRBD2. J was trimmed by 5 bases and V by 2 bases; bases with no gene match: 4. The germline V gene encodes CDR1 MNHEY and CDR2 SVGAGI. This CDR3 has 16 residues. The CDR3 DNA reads TGTGCCAGCAGTTACGCTAGCGGGGGGGTAAACAATGAGCAGTTCTTC. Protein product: CASSYASGGVNNEQFF.

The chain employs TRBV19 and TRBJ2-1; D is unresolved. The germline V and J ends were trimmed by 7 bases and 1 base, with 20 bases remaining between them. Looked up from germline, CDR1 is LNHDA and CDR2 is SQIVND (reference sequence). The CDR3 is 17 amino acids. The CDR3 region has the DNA TGTGCCAGTACCCCCGCGGAGACTCTGTATTCCTACAATGAGCAGTTCTTC. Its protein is CASTPAETLYSYNEQFF. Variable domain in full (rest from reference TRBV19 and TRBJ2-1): DGGITQSPKYLFRKEGQNVTLSCEQNLNHDAMYWYRQDPGQGLRLIYYSQIVNDFQKGDIAEGYSVSREKKESFPLTVTSAQKNPTAFYLCASTPAETLYSYNEQFFGPGTRLTVL.

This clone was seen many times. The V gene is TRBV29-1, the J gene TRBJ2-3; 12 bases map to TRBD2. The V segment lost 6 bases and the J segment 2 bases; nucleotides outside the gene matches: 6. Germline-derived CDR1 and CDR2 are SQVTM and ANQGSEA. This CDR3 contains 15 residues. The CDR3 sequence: CSVAGLAGNTDTQYF. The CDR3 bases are TGCAGCGTCGCTGGACTAGCGGGGAACACAGATACGCAGTATTTT.

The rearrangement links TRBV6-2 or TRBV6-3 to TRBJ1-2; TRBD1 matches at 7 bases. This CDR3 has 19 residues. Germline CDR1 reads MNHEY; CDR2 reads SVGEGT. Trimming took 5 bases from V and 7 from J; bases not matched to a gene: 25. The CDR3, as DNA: TGTGCCAGCAGTCTCGTCCGGGACAGAGTCGCAGTGGGACCCGGTGGCTACACCTTC. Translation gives CASSLVRDRVAVGPGGYTF.

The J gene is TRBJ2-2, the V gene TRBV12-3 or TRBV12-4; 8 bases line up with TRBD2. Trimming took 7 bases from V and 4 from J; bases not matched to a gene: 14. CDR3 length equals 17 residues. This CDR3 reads CASTLARGGLVTGELFF. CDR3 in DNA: TGTGCCAGCACCCTCGCCCGGGGGGGTTTGGTCACCGGGGAGCTGTTTTTT.

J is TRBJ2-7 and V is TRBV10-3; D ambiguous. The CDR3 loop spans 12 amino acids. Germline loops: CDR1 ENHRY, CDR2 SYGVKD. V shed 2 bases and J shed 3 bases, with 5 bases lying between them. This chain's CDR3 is CAISEKGYEQYF. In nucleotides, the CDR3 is TGTGCCATCAGTGAGAAGGGCTACGAGCAGTACTTC.

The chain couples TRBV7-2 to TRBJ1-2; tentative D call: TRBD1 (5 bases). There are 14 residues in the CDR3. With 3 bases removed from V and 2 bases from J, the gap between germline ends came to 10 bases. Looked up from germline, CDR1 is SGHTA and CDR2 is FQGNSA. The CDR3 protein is CASSFGRTNYGYTF. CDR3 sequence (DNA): TGTGCCAGCAGCTTTGGACGGACAAACTATGGCTACACCTTC. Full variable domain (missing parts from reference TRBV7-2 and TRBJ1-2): GAGVSQSPSNKVTEKGKDVELRCDPISGHTALYWYRQSLGQGLEFLIYFQGNSAPDKSGLPSDRFSAERTGGSVSTLTIQRTQQEDSAVYLCASSFGRTNYGYTFGSGTRLTVV.

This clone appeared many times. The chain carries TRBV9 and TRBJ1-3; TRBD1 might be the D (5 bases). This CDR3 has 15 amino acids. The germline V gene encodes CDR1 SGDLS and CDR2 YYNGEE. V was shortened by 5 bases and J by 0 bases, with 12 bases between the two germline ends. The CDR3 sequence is CASRRTFLSGNTIYF. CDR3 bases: TGTGCCAGCAGAAGGACATTTCTCTCTGGAAACACCATATATTTT.